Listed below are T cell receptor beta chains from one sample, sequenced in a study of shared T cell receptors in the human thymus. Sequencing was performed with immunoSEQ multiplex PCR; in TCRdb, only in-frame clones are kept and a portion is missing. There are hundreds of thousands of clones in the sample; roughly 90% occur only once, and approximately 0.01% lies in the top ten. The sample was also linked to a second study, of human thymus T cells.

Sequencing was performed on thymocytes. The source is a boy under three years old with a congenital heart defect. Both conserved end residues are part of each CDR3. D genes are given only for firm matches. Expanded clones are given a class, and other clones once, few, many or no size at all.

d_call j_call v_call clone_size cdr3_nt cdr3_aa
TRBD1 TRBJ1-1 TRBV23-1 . TGCGCCAGCAGTCAAAGAGACGGGACAGCCATAGAAGCTTTCTTT CASSQRDGTAIEAFF
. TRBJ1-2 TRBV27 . TGTGCCAGCAGTTTTGGAGGGGCTAACTATGGCTACACCTTC CASSFGGANYGYTF
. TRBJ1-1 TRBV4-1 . TGCGCCAGCAGCCAAGACTCCTCCGAGGACACTGAAGCTTTCTTT CASSQDSSEDTEAFF
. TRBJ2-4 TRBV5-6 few TGTGCCAGCAGCCTCCGGGGGGCCAAAAACATTCAGTACTTC CASSLRGAKNIQYF
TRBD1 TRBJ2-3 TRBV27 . TGTGCCAGCAGTTTGTGGGACAGGGGGCTGCAAAGGTCTAGCACAGATACGCAGTATTTT CASSLWDRGLQRSSTDTQYF
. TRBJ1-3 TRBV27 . TGTGCCAGCAGTTTCCATAGTGGGCCTGGAAACACCATATATTTT CASSFHSGPGNTIYF
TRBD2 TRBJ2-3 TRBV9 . TGTGCCAGCAGCGTAGCTTGGACTAGCGGCACAGATACGCAGTATTTT CASSVAWTSGTDTQYF
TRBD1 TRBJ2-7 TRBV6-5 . TGTGCCAGCAGTTACAGGGGGGACAGGCTCTCCTACGAGCAGTACTTC CASSYRGDRLSYEQYF
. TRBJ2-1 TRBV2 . TGTGCCAGCTCCCCGGGGGGCGGGAGCGACAATGAGCAGTTCTTC CASSPGGGSDNEQFF
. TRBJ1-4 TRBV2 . TGTGCCAGCCGCGAACGGGGGAGGAATGAAAAACTGTTTTTT CASRERGRNEKLFF
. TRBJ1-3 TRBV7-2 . TGTGCCAGCAGCTTAGCGTACCCGCGGACTGGAAACACCATATATTTT CASSLAYPRTGNTIYF
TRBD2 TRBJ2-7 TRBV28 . TGTGCCAGCGTCAATAAAACTAGCGGGAGCTACGAGCAGTACTTC CASVNKTSGSYEQYF
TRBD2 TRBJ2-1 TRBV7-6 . TGTGCCAGCAGCTCAGGGACTAGCGGAGAGCAGTTCTTC CASSSGTSGEQFF
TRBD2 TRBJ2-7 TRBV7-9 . TGTGCCAGCAGCTTAGGGACTAGCGGGGATTACGAGCAGTACTTC CASSLGTSGDYEQYF
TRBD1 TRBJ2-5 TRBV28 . TGTGCCAGCAGTTTATGGGGACAGGTAAAAGAGACCCAGTACTTC CASSLWGQVKETQYF
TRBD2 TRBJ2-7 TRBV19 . TGTGCCAGTAGCCGTAGAGCGGGAGCGGTAGAGCAGTACTTC CASSRRAGAVEQYF
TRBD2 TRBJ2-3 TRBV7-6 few TGTGCCAGCAGCTTCCTTAGCGGGAGGGCCGGAGGAGGGGTGGATACGCAGTATTTT CASSFLSGRAGGGVDTQYF
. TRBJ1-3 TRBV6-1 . TGTGCCAGCAGTGAGTCCAGGGGAGGAAACACCATATATTTT CASSESRGGNTIYF
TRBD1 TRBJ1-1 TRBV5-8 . TGTGCCAGCAGCTCAGTATCCCGGACAGGGAGGACTGAAGCTTTCTTT CASSSVSRTGRTEAFF
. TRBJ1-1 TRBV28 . TGTGCCAGCAGGTTTTACAGGGTAATGAACACTGAAGCTTTCTTT CASRFYRVMNTEAFF